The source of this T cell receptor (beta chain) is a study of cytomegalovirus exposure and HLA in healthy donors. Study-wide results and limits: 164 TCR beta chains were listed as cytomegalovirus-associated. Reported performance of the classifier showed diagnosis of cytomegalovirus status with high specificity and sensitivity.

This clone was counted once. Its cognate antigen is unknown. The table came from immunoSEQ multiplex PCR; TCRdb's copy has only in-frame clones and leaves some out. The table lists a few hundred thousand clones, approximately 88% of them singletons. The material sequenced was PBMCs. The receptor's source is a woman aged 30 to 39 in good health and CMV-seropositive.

The chain's CDR3 is CASSLSGTNSYNEQFF. Here the CDR3 DNA reads TGTGCCAGCAGTTTATCAGGGACCAACTCCTACAATGAGCAGTTCTTC. The J gene is TRBJ2-1, the V gene TRBV27, with D tentatively TRBD1 or TRBD2 (5 bases each). V was clipped by 0 bases and J by 0 bases, with 9 bases between them. The CDR3 is made up of 16 amino acids. The germline CDR1 and CDR2 sequences are MNHEY and SMNVEV (reference sequence).